The 25 T cell receptor beta chains below all came from one sample that was sequenced in a study of Graves' ophthalmopathy and Graves' hyperthyroidism. Investigators amplified TCR beta CDR3 regions from RNA transcripts. HTBI primers were employed in first-round RT-PCR, then a second-round multiplex PCR followed. Each CDR3 protein is one row after TCRdb ran MiXCR on the multiplex PCR reads. This table has about 220,000 distinct CDR3 sequences, roughly 21% appearing once. The sequencing input was peripheral blood. These receptors originate from a woman aged 45-60 years with Graves' ophthalmopathy.

In its sample, this clonotype was seen many times. This chain joins TRBV20-1 and TRBJ1-2, with no clear D. V shed 5 bases and J shed 1 base, with 14 bases lying between them. The germline V gene encodes CDR1 DFQATT and CDR2 SNEGSKA (reference sequence). This CDR3 contains 14 residues. The CDR3 region has the DNA TGCAGTGCTTATTCCAAAACCCTTAACTATGGCTACACCTTC. Translation gives CSAYSKTLNYGYTF.

The chain uses TRBV11-1 and TRBJ2-4; no firm D call. There are 13 residues in the CDR3. V lost 2 bases and J lost 4, with 6 bases in between. Germline assignment: CDR1 SGHAT and CDR2 FQDESV (reference sequence). CDR3 nucleotides: TGTGCCAGCAGCTTATTGGTGAAAAACATTCAGTACTTC. This sequence encodes CASSLLVKNIQYF.

The V and J genes are TRBV6-1 and TRBJ1-2; D not certain. The CDR3 is 13 amino acids. CDR1 and CDR2 (germline): MNHNS, SASEGT. The V end lost 4 bases, the J end lost 1 base, and 7 bases lay between the germline ends. Here the CDR3 reads CASSADGNYGYTF. DNA of the CDR3: TGTGCCAGCAGTGCCGATGGTAACTATGGCTACACCTTC.

This clonotype was counted many times. The chain combines TRBV28 with TRBJ1-1; D ambiguous. The CDR3 is made up of 13 amino acids. Germline V gene data show CDR1 as MDHEN and CDR2 as SYDVKM. The V end was cut by 10 bases, the J end by 1 base, with 13 bases between. CDR3 region: CATTGEGNTEAFF. DNA of the CDR3: TGTGCCACCACCGGGGAGGGGAACACTGAAGCTTTCTTT.

This clonotype was observed many times. V usage is TRBV14 and J usage is TRBJ1-1; the D is unclear. Germline loops: CDR1 SGHDN, CDR2 FVKESK. The CDR3 consists of 15 residues. V was cut by 4 bases and J by 3 bases, with 15 bases left in between. CDR3 coding DNA: TGTGCCAGCAGCCCCTTTCCGCCCCGGGACACTGAAGCTTTCTTT. This encodes CASSPFPPRDTEAFF.

This clonotype was seen a few times. The rearrangement uses TRBV7-2 and TRBJ2-7; 7 bases align to TRBD2. The length of the CDR3 is 17 residues. With V trimmed by 0 bases and J by 3 bases, 11 bases remained unmatched. Germline V gives CDR1 SGHTA, CDR2 FQGNSA. CDR3 nucleotides: TGTGCCAGCAGCTTAGCCCCTCTAGCGGAAGCGGACTACGAGCAGTACTTC. As protein: CASSLAPLAEADYEQYF.

This chain joins TRBV12-5 and TRBJ2-2; D not resolved. Trimming cost V 2 bases and J 7 bases, with 8 bases left between them. Per germline, CDR1 LGHNT and CDR2 FRNRAP. The CDR3 sequence is 13 residues long. The CDR3 loop is CASGLLSIGELFF. CDR3 bases: TGTGCTAGTGGTTTGTTGTCGATCGGGGAGCTGTTTTTT.

At least ten counts were recorded for this clonotype. This chain links TRBV29-1 with TRBJ1-1; D remains unclear. The CDR3 sequence is 10 residues long. The V end lost 7 bases, the J end lost 6 bases, and 9 bases lay between the germline ends. Germline V gives CDR1 SQVTM, CDR2 ANQGSEA. CDR3: CSAITAEAFF. DNA of the CDR3: TGCAGCGCTATTACAGCTGAAGCTTTCTTT. Together with reference TRBV29-1 and TRBJ1-1, the CDR3 gives the full variable domain: SAVISQKPSRDICQRGTSLTIQCQVDSQVTMMFWYRQQPGQSLTLIATANQGSEATYESGFVIDKFPISRPNLTFSTLTVSNMSPEDSSIYLCSAITAEAFFGQGTRLTVV.

The V gene is TRBV18, the J gene TRBJ1-1; TRBD1 matches 7 bases. Germline lookup yields CDR1 KGHSH and CDR2 LQKENI. The CDR3 extends over 15 amino acids. V lost 4 bases and J lost 0; bases outside the gene matches: 5. The DNA of the CDR3 is TGTGCCAGCTCACTGAACCAGGGGGTGAACACTGAAGCTTTCTTT. It translates to CASSLNQGVNTEAFF. Filled out from reference TRBV18 and TRBJ1-1, the complete variable domain reads NAGVMQNPRHLVRRRGQEARLRCSPMKGHSHVYWYRQLPEEGLKFMVYLQKENIIDESGMPKERFSAEFPKEGPSILRIQQVVRGDSAAYFCASSLNQGVNTEAFFGQGTRLTVV.

This clonotype has ten or more counts. The chain links TRBV28 to TRBJ1-5, with a possible D match to TRBD1 (5 bases). The CDR3 totals 14 residues. Per the germline V gene, CDR1 is MDHEN and CDR2 is SYDVKM. Trimming took 2 bases from V and 6 from J, leaving 11 bases between them. The CDR3: CASSLKGKAQPQHF. CDR3 in DNA: TGTGCCAGCAGTTTAAAGGGGAAGGCTCAGCCCCAGCATTTT. Looking up the rest from reference TRBV28 and TRBJ1-5 gives the full variable domain: DVKVTQSSRYLVKRTGEKVFLECVQDMDHENMFWYRQDPGLGLRLIYFSYDVKMKEKGDIPEGYSVSREKKERFSLILESASTNQTSMYLCASSLKGKAQPQHFGDGTRLSIL.

CDR3 sequence: CASMERENTEAFF. CDR3 nucleotides: TGTGCCAGCATGGAGAGAGAAAACACTGAAGCTTTCTTT. This chain links TRBV6-2 or TRBV6-3 with TRBJ1-1; D remains unclear. The CDR3 length is 13 residues. Trimming stripped 7 bases from V and 2 bases from J, with 11 bases between. The germline V gene has CDR1 MNHEY and CDR2 SVGEGT.

In this sample, this clonotype turned up many times. The rearrangement links TRBV28 to TRBJ2-4; D unclear. The CDR3 runs to 15 residues. The ends were cut back, 3 bases at V and 0 bases at J, with 9 bases in the middle. Per germline, CDR1 MDHEN and CDR2 SYDVKM. The CDR3 loop reads CASSFTGLAKNIQYF. The CDR3 nucleotides read TGTGCCAGCAGTTTTACCGGTTTAGCCAAAAACATTCAGTACTTC.

This clonotype was seen ten or more times. The chain links TRBV6-1 to TRBJ2-5; possibly TRBD1 for D (6 bases). CDR3 size: 14 residues. The V and J ends lost 5 bases and 4 bases respectively, with 14 bases between them. CDR1 and CDR2 from the germline V gene are MNHNS and SASEGT. The CDR3 bases are TGTGCCAGCAGTAAGCCAGGGGTCGGAGAGACCCAGTACTTC. It yields the protein CASSKPGVGETQYF.

In this sample, this clonotype turned up many times. V is TRBV3-1 and J is TRBJ2-7; 8 bases agree with TRBD1. Germline-derived CDR1 and CDR2 are LGHDT and YNNKEL (reference sequence). CDR3 length equals 16 residues. V shed 0 bases, J shed 4 bases, and the junction held 8 bases outside the gene matches. The CDR3 here is CASSQDSRQGRYEQYF. In DNA, the CDR3 is TGTGCCAGCAGCCAAGATAGCCGACAGGGGAGGTACGAGCAGTACTTC.

This clonotype was detected many times. This chain connects TRBV11-2 to TRBJ1-6; D ambiguous. The length of the CDR3 is 14 residues. The V gene's germline CDR1 is SGHAT and CDR2 FQNNGV. V shed 4 bases and J shed 8 bases, with 12 bases lying between them. CDR3 amino acids: CASSSTAPYSPLHF. CDR3 nucleotides: TGTGCCAGCAGCTCGACTGCCCCCTATTCACCCCTCCACTTT.

This clonotype was observed many times. The chain uses TRBV24-1 and TRBJ2-5, with TRBD1 matching over 9 bases. There are 15 residues in the CDR3. The germline V gene encodes CDR1 KGHDR and CDR2 SFDVKD. J was trimmed by 5 bases and V by 11 bases; bases with no gene match: 14. CDR3 protein: CAISQPGTGTETQYF. For the CDR3, the DNA is TGTGCCATCTCCCAACCCGGGACAGGGACGGAGACCCAGTACTTC.

Many counts were recorded for this clonotype. V and J are TRBV12-3 or TRBV12-4 and TRBJ1-1; 9 bases align to TRBD1. There are 15 residues in the CDR3. V lost 2 bases, J lost 1 base, and 2 bases stayed unmatched. The DNA for the CDR3 is TGTGCCAGCAGTTTATGGGGACAGGGGAACACTGAAGCTTTCTTT. It encodes CASSLWGQGNTEAFF.

This clonotype was recorded at least ten times. The chain joins TRBV14 to TRBJ2-7; 7 bases are a match to TRBD1. V lost 4 bases, J lost 3 bases, and 3 bases stayed unmatched. CDR1 is SGHDN, CDR2 FVKESK, per germline. The CDR3 sequence is 13 residues long. The CDR3, as DNA: TGTGCCAGCAGCCGGGGACAGTACTACGAGCAGTACTTC. Its protein product is CASSRGQYYEQYF.

The chain uses TRBV6-1 and TRBJ2-7; tentatively, D is TRBD2 (6 bases). The germline gives CDR1 MNHNS, CDR2 SASEGT. The CDR3 sequence is 13 residues long. The V end lost 6 bases, the J end lost 1 base, and 10 bases lay between the germline ends. Here the CDR3 reads CASRLRGSYEQYF. The DNA for the CDR3 is TGTGCCAGCAGGCTGCGGGGTTCCTACGAGCAGTACTTC.

The chain combines TRBV20-1 with TRBJ2-5, with TRBD2 matching over 7 bases. The CDR3 loop spans 13 amino acids. With V trimmed by 6 bases and J by 7 bases, 11 bases remained unmatched. The germline V gene encodes CDR1 DFQATT and CDR2 SNEGSKA (reference sequence). In DNA, the CDR3 is TGCAGTGCCCCGGGCGCGGGGGAGGTGACCCAGTACTTC. This codes for CSAPGAGEVTQYF.

This clonotype was counted at least ten times. The chain combines TRBV12-3 or TRBV12-4 with TRBJ2-5; D is unclear. V lost 0 bases and J 9 bases, leaving 14 bases between the germline ends. CDR3 length: 14 amino acids. The CDR3 coding sequence is TGTGCCAGCAGTTTAGCGAGCCGGTCGGCCCCCCAGTACTTC. Amino acids: CASSLASRSAPQYF.

The gene calls are TRBV29-1 and TRBJ1-5; 7 bases line up with TRBD1. Germline V gene data show CDR1 as SQVTM and CDR2 as ANQGSEA. CDR3 size: 14 residues. J lost 3 bases, V lost 6 bases, and 8 bases had no gene match. The CDR3 region is CSVAQGDPNQPQHF. As DNA, the CDR3 is TGCAGCGTGGCCCAGGGGGACCCCAATCAGCCCCAGCATTTT.

This clonotype was recorded many times. This rearrangement joins TRBV10-3 to TRBJ2-3; maybe TRBD2 (6 bases). The germline gives CDR1 ENHRY, CDR2 SYGVKD. The CDR3 length is 15 residues. The V gene lost 10 bases and the J gene lost 3 bases, with 20 bases spanning the gap. In DNA, the CDR3 is TGTGCCACCAATGACAAGAACAGCGGGACAGATACGCAGTATTTT. Protein product: CATNDKNSGTDTQYF.

This clonotype has a count of ten or more. The rearrangement uses TRBV12-5 and TRBJ1-2; D unresolved. The germline V gene encodes CDR1 LGHNT and CDR2 FRNRAP. CDR3 size: 14 residues. The V end lost 1 base, the J end lost 4 bases, and 10 bases lay between the germline ends. The CDR3 DNA reads as TGTGCTAGTGGTTTGGCTACAGAACTCTATGGCTACACCTTC. Its translation is CASGLATELYGYTF.

The chain has TRBV6-2 or TRBV6-3 and TRBJ1-3; weak D call: TRBD1 (5 bases). CDR3 length: 19 amino acids. V was clipped by 8 bases and J by 0 bases, with 26 bases between them. The germline V gene has CDR1 MNHEY and CDR2 SVGEGT. The CDR3 region has the DNA TGTGCCAGCGACGATTTCCCCGTGATCACAGGAGACTCTGGAAACACCATATATTTT. Encoded protein: CASDDFPVITGDSGNTIYF.